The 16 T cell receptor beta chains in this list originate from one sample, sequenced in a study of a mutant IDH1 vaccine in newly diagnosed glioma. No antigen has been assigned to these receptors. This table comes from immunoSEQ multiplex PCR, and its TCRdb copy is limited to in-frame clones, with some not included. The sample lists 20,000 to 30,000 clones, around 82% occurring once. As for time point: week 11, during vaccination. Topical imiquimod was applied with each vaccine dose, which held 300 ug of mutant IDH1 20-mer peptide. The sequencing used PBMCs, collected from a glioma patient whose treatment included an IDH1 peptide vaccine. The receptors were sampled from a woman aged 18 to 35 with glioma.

CDR3 loop: CASAAVQLEAFF. As DNA, the CDR3 is TGTGCCAGCGCGGCGGTACAACTTGAAGCTTTCTTT. The rearrangement links TRBV30 to TRBJ1-1; no clear D gene. The CDR3 is 12 amino acids. In germline, CDR1 is GTSNPN, CDR2 SVGIG (reference sequence). With 8 bases removed from V and 7 bases from J, the gap between germline ends came to 17 bases. Full variable domain (remainder filled in from reference TRBV30 and TRBJ1-1): SQTIHQWPATLVQPVGSPLSLECTVEGTSNPNLYWYRQAAGRGLQLLFYSVGIGQISSEVPQNLSASRPQDRQFILSSKKLLLSDSGFYLCASAAVQLEAFFGQGTRLTVV.

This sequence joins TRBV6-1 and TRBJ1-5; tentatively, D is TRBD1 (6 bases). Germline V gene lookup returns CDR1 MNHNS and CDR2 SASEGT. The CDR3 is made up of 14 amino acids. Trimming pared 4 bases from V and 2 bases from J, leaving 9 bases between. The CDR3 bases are TGTGCCAGCAGTGTAGGGGGAGGCAATCAGCCCCAGCATTTT. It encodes CASSVGGGNQPQHF.

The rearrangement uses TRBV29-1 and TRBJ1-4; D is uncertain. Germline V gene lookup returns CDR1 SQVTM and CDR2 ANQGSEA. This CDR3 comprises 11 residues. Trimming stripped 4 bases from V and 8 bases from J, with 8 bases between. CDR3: CSVGSGEKLFF. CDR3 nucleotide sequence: TGCAGCGTTGGAAGTGGAGAAAAACTGTTTTTT.

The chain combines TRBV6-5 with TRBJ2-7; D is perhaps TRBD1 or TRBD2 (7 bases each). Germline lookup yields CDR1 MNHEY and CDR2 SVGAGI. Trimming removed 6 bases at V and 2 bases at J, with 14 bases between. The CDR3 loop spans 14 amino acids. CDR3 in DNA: TGTGCCAGCAGCCCCCAGGGGGGGGCCTACGAGCAGTACTTC. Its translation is CASSPQGGAYEQYF.

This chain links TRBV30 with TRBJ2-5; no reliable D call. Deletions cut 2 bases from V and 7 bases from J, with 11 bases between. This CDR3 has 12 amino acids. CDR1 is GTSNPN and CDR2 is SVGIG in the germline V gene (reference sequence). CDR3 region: CAWSLGPGTQYF. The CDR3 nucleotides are TGTGCCTGGAGTCTTGGTCCGGGGACCCAGTACTTC.

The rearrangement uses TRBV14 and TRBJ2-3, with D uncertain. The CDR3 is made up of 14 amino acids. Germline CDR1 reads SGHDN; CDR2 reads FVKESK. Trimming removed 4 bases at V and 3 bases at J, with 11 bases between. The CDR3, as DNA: TGTGCCAGCAGCCCCCTCAGTGGGACAGATACGCAGTATTTT. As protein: CASSPLSGTDTQYF.

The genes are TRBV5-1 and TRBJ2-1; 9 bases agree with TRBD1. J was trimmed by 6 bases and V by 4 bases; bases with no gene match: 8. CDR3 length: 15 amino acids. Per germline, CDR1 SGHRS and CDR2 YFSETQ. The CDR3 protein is CASSRDRVNSNEQFF. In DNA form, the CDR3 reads TGCGCCAGCAGCAGGGACAGGGTGAACTCCAATGAGCAGTTCTTC. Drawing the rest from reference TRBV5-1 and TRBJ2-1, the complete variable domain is KAGVTQTPRYLIKTRGQQVTLSCSPISGHRSVSWYQQTPGQGLQFLFEYFSETQRNKGNFPGRFSGRQFSNSRSEMNVSTLELGDSALYLCASSRDRVNSNEQFFGPGTRLTVL.

This CDR3 is CAIKDRMGDTQYF. CDR3 DNA: TGTGCCATCAAGGACAGGATGGGAGATACGCAGTATTTT. The V and J genes are TRBV10-3 and TRBJ2-3; 7 bases are a match to TRBD1. Germline V gene data show CDR1 as ENHRY and CDR2 as SYGVKD. Trimming removed 7 bases from V and 5 bases from J; junction bases left unmatched: 6. The CDR3 spans 13 residues.

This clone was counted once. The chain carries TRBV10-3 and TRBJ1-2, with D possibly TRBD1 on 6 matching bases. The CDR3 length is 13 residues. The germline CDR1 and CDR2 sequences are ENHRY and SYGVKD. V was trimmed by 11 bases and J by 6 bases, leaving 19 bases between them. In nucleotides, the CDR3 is TGTGCCGTTAGACCGGACAGCAGTGATGGCTACACCTTC. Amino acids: CAVRPDSSDGYTF.

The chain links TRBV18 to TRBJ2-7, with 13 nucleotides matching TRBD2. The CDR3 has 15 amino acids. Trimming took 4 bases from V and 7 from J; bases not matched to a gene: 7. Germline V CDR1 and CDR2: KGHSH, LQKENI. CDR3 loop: CASSQLAGGPSEQYF. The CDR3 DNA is TGTGCCAGCTCACAACTAGCGGGAGGGCCCTCTGAGCAGTACTTC.

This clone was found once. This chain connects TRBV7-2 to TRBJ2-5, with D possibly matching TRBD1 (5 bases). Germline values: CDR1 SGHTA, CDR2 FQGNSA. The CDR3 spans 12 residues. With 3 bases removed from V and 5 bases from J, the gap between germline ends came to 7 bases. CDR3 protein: CASSFSGETQYF. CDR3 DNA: TGTGCCAGCAGCTTCTCAGGGGAGACCCAGTACTTC.

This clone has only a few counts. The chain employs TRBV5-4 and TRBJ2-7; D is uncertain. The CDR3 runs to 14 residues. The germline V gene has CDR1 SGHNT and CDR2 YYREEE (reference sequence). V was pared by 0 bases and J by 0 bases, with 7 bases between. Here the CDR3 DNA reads TGTGCCAGCAGCTTGGTTGGTAGCTCCTACGAGCAGTACTTC. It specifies CASSLVGSSYEQYF.

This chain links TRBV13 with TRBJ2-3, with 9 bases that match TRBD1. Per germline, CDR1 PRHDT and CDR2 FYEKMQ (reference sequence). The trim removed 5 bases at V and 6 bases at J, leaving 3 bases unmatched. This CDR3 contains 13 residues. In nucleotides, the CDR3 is TGTGCCAGCAGCATTGGACAGGGGGATACGCAGTATTTT. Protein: CASSIGQGDTQYF.

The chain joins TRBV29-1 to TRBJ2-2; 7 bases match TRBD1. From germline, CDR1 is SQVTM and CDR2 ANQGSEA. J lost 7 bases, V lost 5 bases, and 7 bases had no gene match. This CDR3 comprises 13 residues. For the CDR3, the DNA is TGCAGCGTTTGTGACAGGGACGGCGGGGAGCTGTTTTTT. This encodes CSVCDRDGGELFF.

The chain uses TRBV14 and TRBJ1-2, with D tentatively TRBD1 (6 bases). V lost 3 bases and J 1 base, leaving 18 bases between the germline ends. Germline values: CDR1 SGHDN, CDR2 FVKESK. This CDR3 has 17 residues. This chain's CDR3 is CASSQWGLGTLNYGYTF. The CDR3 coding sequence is TGTGCCAGCAGCCAGTGGGGTCTCGGGACACTTAACTATGGCTACACCTTC.

CDR3 nucleotides: TGTGCCAGCAGCAAAAGGGACAATCAGCCCCAGCATTTT. Protein sequence: CASSKRDNQPQHF. The chain combines TRBV27 with TRBJ1-5; no clear D gene. CDR1 and CDR2 (germline): MNHEY, SMNVEV (reference sequence). Trimming stripped 6 bases from V and 3 bases from J, with 9 bases between. The CDR3 loop spans 13 amino acids.